The present T cell receptor beta chain was sequenced within a study of control samples from healthy donors and cancer patients. The CDR3 runs to 13 residues. Trimming took 1 base from V and 7 from J, leaving 10 bases between them. The V gene's germline CDR1 is SGHAT and CDR2 FQDESV (reference sequence). The table came from immunoSEQ multiplex PCR; TCRdb's copy has only in-frame clones and leaves some out. The data show roughly 400,000 clones, 75% to 95% seen once. This clonotype was obtained from a man aged 40-50 years with head and neck cancer. The specimen was PBMCs. This chain links TRBV11-1 with TRBJ1-1; no firm D call. The CDR3 nucleotides read TGTGCCAGCAGCTTAGGCCAGAGTTTTGAAGCTTTCTTT. This codes for CASSLGQSFEAFF.